Each of the 22 T cell receptor beta chains below was sequenced from the same sample in a study of cytomegalovirus exposure and HLA in healthy donors. The PCR employed 60 Vbeta primers together with 13 Jbeta primers. Clones were read by immunoSEQ multiplex PCR, and TCRdb kept only the in-frame ones, dropping some. The sample lists around 90,000 clones, around 85% occurring once. Input material: PBMCs. The receptors here all came from a man younger than 45 in good health and CMV-seronegative.

This chain links TRBV18 with TRBJ2-2; D not certain. The CDR3 contains 17 residues. Germline lookup yields CDR1 KGHSH and CDR2 LQKENI. Trimming cost V 2 bases and J 2 bases, with 15 bases left between them. CDR3 sequence: CASSPYPAGTNTGELFF. The CDR3 DNA follows: TGTGCCAGCTCACCATATCCCGCAGGTACTAACACCGGGGAGCTGTTTTTT.

This clone was observed a handful of times. This chain connects TRBV7-9 to TRBJ1-1, with 9 nucleotides matching TRBD1. The J segment lost 8 bases and the V segment lost 2 bases, leaving 6 bases of the junction unmatched. The germline CDR1 and CDR2 sequences are SEHNR and FQNEAQ (reference sequence). The CDR3 has 14 amino acids. DNA of the CDR3: TGTGCCAGCAGCTTAATGGGACAGGGTCAGGAAGCTTTCTTT. It codes for CASSLMGQGQEAFF.

The genes are TRBV12-5 and TRBJ1-4; D is unresolved. CDR1 is LGHNT and CDR2 is FRNRAP in the germline V gene. CDR3 length: 17 residues. V gave up 0 bases and J gave up 4 bases, with 15 bases separating them. This CDR3 is CASGLVPRFDGNEKLFF. The CDR3 DNA reads TGTGCTAGTGGTTTGGTCCCCAGGTTTGACGGTAATGAAAAACTGTTTTTT.

V and J are TRBV16 and TRBJ1-2; the match to TRBD1 covers 10 bases. The V gene end was trimmed by 0 bases and the J gene end by 7 bases; junction bases not matched to a gene: 8. Looked up from germline, CDR1 is KGHSY and CDR2 is FQNENV. The CDR3 runs to 16 residues. The CDR3 bases are TGTGCCAGCAGCCAATCGTCCGGGACAGGGGACCCTGGCTACACCTTC. It translates to CASSQSSGTGDPGYTF. Full variable domain (rest looked up from reference TRBV16 and TRBJ1-2): GEEVAQTPKHLVRGEGQKAKLYCAPIKGHSYVFWYQQVLKNEFKFLISFQNENVFDETGMPKERFSAKCLPNSPCSLEIQATKLEDSAVYFCASSQSSGTGDPGYTFGSGTRLTVV.

V gene TRBV19 combines with J gene TRBJ1-1, with TRBD1 as a possible D gene (6 bases). V shed 5 bases and J shed 0 bases, with 22 bases lying between them. The germline CDR1 and CDR2 sequences are LNHDA and SQIVND (reference sequence). The CDR3 sequence is 18 residues long. This chain's CDR3 is CASSFTPGQGFMNTEAFF. In nucleotides, the CDR3 is TGTGCCAGTAGTTTTACCCCGGGACAAGGTTTCATGAACACTGAAGCTTTCTTT.

In nucleotides, the CDR3 is TGCAGCGTTGTCACCGGGACAGGGGGAGGCAACGAGCAGTACTTC. This encodes CSVVTGTGGGNEQYF. The chain employs TRBV29-1 and TRBJ2-7; 11 bases match TRBD1. V gave up 4 bases and J gave up 5 bases; unmatched junction bases: 10. Germline assignment: CDR1 SQVTM and CDR2 ANQGSEA. The CDR3 covers 15 residues.

V and J are TRBV28 and TRBJ1-2, with D maybe TRBD1 (6 bases). The V gene lost 4 bases and the J gene lost 3 bases, with 15 bases spanning the gap. The germline V gene has CDR1 MDHEN and CDR2 SYDVKM. The CDR3 is 15 residues long. CDR3 sequence: CASSSSDRAYYGYTF. In DNA form, the CDR3 reads TGTGCCAGCAGTTCCTCGGACAGAGCGTACTATGGCTACACCTTC.

The CDR3 reads CASSGDRVGNEQYF. In nucleotides, the CDR3 is TGTGCCAGCAGTGGTGACAGGGTCGGCAACGAGCAGTACTTC. The chain recombines TRBV2 with TRBJ2-7, with 7 bases matching TRBD1. This CDR3 has 14 amino acids. V was pared by 4 bases and J by 5 bases, with 8 bases of the junction left unmatched. The germline CDR1 and CDR2 sequences are SNHLY and FYNNEI.

This sequence joins TRBV7-9 and TRBJ1-5, with 9 nucleotides matching TRBD1. CDR1 is SEHNR, CDR2 FQNEAQ, per germline (reference sequence). The V gene end was trimmed by 4 bases and the J gene end by 3 bases; junction bases not matched to a gene: 4. The CDR3 extends over 15 amino acids. The CDR3 nucleotides read TGTGCCAGCAGCTATGGGACAGGGCCCAATCAGCCCCAGCATTTT. Its protein product is CASSYGTGPNQPQHF.

The J gene is TRBJ1-1, the V gene TRBV5-1; D unclear. CDR3 length equals 15 residues. Between the trimmed V and J ends, which lost 0 bases and 1 base, there was a span of 10 bases. Germline V gene lookup returns CDR1 SGHRS and CDR2 YFSETQ. CDR3 loop: CASSLDLTQNTEAFF. For the CDR3, the DNA is TGCGCCAGCAGCTTGGATCTGACACAGAACACTGAAGCTTTCTTT.

The rearrangement links TRBV7-9 to TRBJ1-1; D remains unclear. The germline V gene encodes CDR1 SEHNR and CDR2 FQNEAQ (reference sequence). The CDR3 has 15 residues. The V and J ends lost 5 bases and 3 bases respectively, with 16 bases between them. The CDR3: CASSPPLERDTEAFF. CDR3 nucleotides: TGTGCCAGCAGCCCACCTTTAGAGCGAGACACTGAAGCTTTCTTT.

This clone was found many times. This chain links TRBV6-4 with TRBJ2-1; 13 bases are shared with TRBD2. CDR1 MRHNA and CDR2 SNTAGT come from the germline V gene. The V gene end was trimmed by 5 bases and the J gene end by 8 bases; junction bases not matched to a gene: 6. The CDR3 extends over 15 amino acids. CDR3 nucleotide sequence: TGTGCCAGCAGTCCGACTAGCGGGGGGCAGGATGAGCAGTTCTTC. Its translation: CASSPTSGGQDEQFF.

The CDR3 nucleotides are TGTGCCAGAAGCGGACAGGGGAGGGGATCCTACGAGCAGTACTTC. Protein product: CARSGQGRGSYEQYF. The chain recombines TRBV5-3 with TRBJ2-7, with TRBD1 matching 9 bases. TRBV5-3 counts as an open reading frame of uncertain function. V gave up 4 bases and J gave up 1 base; unmatched junction bases: 6. This CDR3 is 15 amino acids long.

The chain recombines TRBV18 with TRBJ1-1; D is undetermined. With 4 bases removed from V and 0 bases from J, the gap between germline ends came to 15 bases. The CDR3 spans 16 residues. Germline V gene lookup returns CDR1 KGHSH and CDR2 LQKENI. In nucleotides, the CDR3 is TGTGCCAGCTCACAGTACAACACGCCTCTGAACACTGAAGCTTTCTTT. It encodes CASSQYNTPLNTEAFF.

The V call is TRBV9, the J call TRBJ2-7; perhaps TRBD1 as D (5 bases). Germline V gene sequence: CDR1 SGDLS, CDR2 YYNGEE. CDR3 length equals 14 residues. Trimming removed 4 bases at V and 2 bases at J, with 13 bases between. CDR3 region: CASSPARVPYEQYF. In DNA, the CDR3 is TGTGCCAGCAGCCCCGCCAGGGTCCCCTACGAGCAGTACTTC.

V usage is TRBV5-1 and J usage is TRBJ1-1, with TRBD1 identical over 8 bases. Germline lookup yields CDR1 SGHRS and CDR2 YFSETQ. The CDR3 spans 13 residues. Unmatched junction bases numbered 2, after V lost 4 bases and J lost 3 bases. DNA of the CDR3: TGCGCCAGCAGCAACAGGGGGGACACTGAAGCTTTCTTT. It is translated as CASSNRGDTEAFF.

The chain has TRBV5-1 and TRBJ2-1; TRBD1 aligns across 7 bases. The CDR3 is 12 amino acids. Germline loops: CDR1 SGHRS, CDR2 YFSETQ. Trimming removed 7 bases from V and 4 bases from J; junction bases left unmatched: 2. The DNA of the CDR3 is TGCGCCAGCGGGGGACAGTACAATGAGCAGTTCTTC. It encodes CASGGQYNEQFF.

The genes are TRBV28 and TRBJ1-1, with D maybe TRBD1 (6 bases). The CDR3 is made up of 15 amino acids. Trimming removed 2 bases at V and 2 bases at J, with 12 bases between. The germline V gene encodes CDR1 MDHEN and CDR2 SYDVKM. CDR3 coding DNA: TGTGCCAGCAGTTTACCAGGACAGCTCAACACTGAAGCTTTCTTT. Translated: CASSLPGQLNTEAFF.

The chain links TRBV28 to TRBJ1-1; 9 bases align to TRBD1. CDR1 is MDHEN and CDR2 is SYDVKM in the germline V gene. This CDR3 comprises 14 residues. V was clipped by 7 bases and J by 5 bases; unmatched bases: 8. CDR3 in DNA: TGTGCCAGCACAAACAGGGGGCATAGGACTGAAGCTTTCTTT. It is translated as CASTNRGHRTEAFF.

About this clone: One end of the junction varies from germline; a read error may be responsible. Other DNA sequences within the sample encode an identical CDR3. The chain joins TRBV6-1 to TRBJ2-7, with TRBD1 matching 10 bases. Germline V gene data show CDR1 as MNHNS and CDR2 as SASEGT. CDR3 length equals 15 residues. CDR3 in amino acids: CASSEIPGTGDEQYF. CDR3 in DNA: TGTGCCAGTAGTGAAATCCCCGGGACAGGGGACGAGCAGTACTTC.

CDR3 sequence (DNA): TGCGCCAGCAGCTTGGGGGGGGAATCCCACGAGCAGTACTTC. It translates to CASSLGGESHEQYF. This sequence joins TRBV5-1 and TRBJ2-7; TRBD2 might be the D (6 bases). The CDR3 has 14 amino acids. Germline-derived CDR1 and CDR2 are SGHRS and YFSETQ. The V and J ends lost 0 bases and 5 bases respectively, with 12 bases between them.

The count of this clone is one. The chain uses TRBV2 and TRBJ2-2, with 9 positions matching TRBD1. Germline loops: CDR1 SNHLY, CDR2 FYNNEI. The CDR3 is 17 amino acids. V lost 6 bases to trimming and J lost 1 base; unmatched junction nucleotides: 9. The CDR3 loop is CASSGQGLLGNTGELFF. Here the CDR3 DNA reads TGTGCCAGCAGCGGACAGGGGTTATTGGGGAACACCGGGGAGCTGTTTTTT.